Each of the 9 T cell receptor beta chains below was sequenced from the same sample in a study of T cells in localized non-small cell lung cancer. Profiling relied on immunoSEQ multiplex PCR, and the TCRdb table lists in-frame clones only, not all of them. The repertoire holds fewer than 100,000 clones, with approximately 90% as singletons. The sample here was peripheral blood, taken before any cancer treatment. The receptor set was obtained from a man aged 35 to 70 with stage I squamous cell lung carcinoma.

This clone was observed a single time. The rearrangement joins TRBV4-3 to TRBJ1-1, with D maybe TRBD1 (6 bases). CDR1 and CDR2 from the germline V gene are LGHNA and YSLEER. V was clipped by 0 bases and J by 1 base, with 15 bases between them. The CDR3 totals 17 residues. CDR3 DNA sequence: TGCGCCAGCAGCCAAGATCTTCTGGGGGCGGGGAACACTGAAGCTTTCTTT. Translation gives CASSQDLLGAGNTEAFF.

The gene calls are TRBV29-1 and TRBJ1-2; 10 bases fit TRBD1. This CDR3 is built from 14 residues. The V gene's germline CDR1 is SQVTM and CDR2 ANQGSEA. V dropped 3 bases and J dropped 6; count of bases not matched to a gene: 7. The CDR3 sequence is CSVDRGQGKNGYTF. In DNA, the CDR3 is TGCAGCGTTGACCGGGGACAGGGGAAGAATGGCTACACCTTC.

The chain joins TRBV10-3 to TRBJ1-6; tentative D call: TRBD1 (6 bases). The CDR3 totals 17 residues. Per germline, CDR1 ENHRY and CDR2 SYGVKD. Deletions cut 2 bases from V and 0 bases from J, with 11 bases between. The CDR3 DNA sequence: TGTGCCATCAGTGAGACAACAGGGAGCTCCTATAATTCACCCCTCCACTTT. This gives the protein CAISETTGSSYNSPLHF.

The V call is TRBV5-1, the J call TRBJ2-2; D not resolved. The CDR3 spans 13 residues. The V gene's germline CDR1 is SGHRS and CDR2 YFSETQ. The V and J ends lost 2 bases and 5 bases respectively, with 7 bases between them. Here the CDR3 DNA reads TGCGCCAGCAGCTTTGACGCTACCGGGGAGCTGTTTTTT. Encoded protein: CASSFDATGELFF.

In this sample, this clone is medium-sized. V gene TRBV28 combines with J gene TRBJ1-6, with a possible D match to TRBD1 (6 bases). Per the germline V gene, CDR1 is MDHEN and CDR2 is SYDVKM. Trimming removed 6 bases from V and 9 bases from J, with 21 bases in between. The CDR3 covers 16 residues. This CDR3 is CASSRASTGRGSPLHF. For the CDR3, the DNA is TGTGCCAGCAGCCGAGCCTCCACAGGGAGAGGTTCACCCCTCCACTTT. The full variable domain, rest sourced from reference TRBV28 and TRBJ1-6, is DVKVTQSSRYLVKRTGEKVFLECVQDMDHENMFWYRQDPGLGLRLIYFSYDVKMKEKGDIPEGYSVSREKKERFSLILESASTNQTSMYLCASSRASTGRGSPLHFGNGTRLTVT.

In this sample, this clone turned up a few times. V usage is TRBV4-3 and J usage is TRBJ1-5; D remains ambiguous. The V end lost 0 bases, the J end lost 7 bases, and 13 bases lay between the germline ends. There are 15 residues in the CDR3. Germline CDR1 LGHNA, CDR2 YSLEER. The CDR3 coding sequence is TGCGCCAGCAGCCAAGATTCCCGGGTGAGGCAGCCCCAGCATTTT. Amino acid sequence: CASSQDSRVRQPQHF.

The chain has TRBV7-3 and TRBJ2-2, with TRBD1 identical over 8 bases. Germline V gives CDR1 SGHTA, CDR2 FQGTGA. The CDR3 extends over 15 amino acids. J was trimmed by 3 bases and V by 5 bases; bases with no gene match: 5. For the CDR3, the DNA is TGTGCCAGCAGCGCGGACAGGGAATACACCGGGGAGCTGTTTTTT. Translated, it gives CASSADREYTGELFF.

This chain uses TRBV5-1 with TRBJ1-1, with unresolved D. The germline V and J ends were trimmed by 5 bases and 2 bases, with 16 bases remaining between them. Germline V gives CDR1 SGHRS, CDR2 YFSETQ. The CDR3 covers 15 residues. This CDR3 is CASRPRRPGNTEAFF. The CDR3 DNA reads as TGCGCCAGCAGGCCACGGCGGCCGGGAAACACTGAAGCTTTCTTT.

This chain joins TRBV14 and TRBJ2-2; possibly TRBD1 or TRBD2 for D (5 bases each). V was trimmed by 3 bases and J by 4 bases, leaving 15 bases between them. CDR3 length: 16 amino acids. From germline, CDR1 is SGHDN and CDR2 FVKESK. CDR3 nucleotide sequence: TGTGCCAGCAGCCAGCGTATATGGGGACGCACCGGGGAGCTGTTTTTT. Residues: CASSQRIWGRTGELFF.